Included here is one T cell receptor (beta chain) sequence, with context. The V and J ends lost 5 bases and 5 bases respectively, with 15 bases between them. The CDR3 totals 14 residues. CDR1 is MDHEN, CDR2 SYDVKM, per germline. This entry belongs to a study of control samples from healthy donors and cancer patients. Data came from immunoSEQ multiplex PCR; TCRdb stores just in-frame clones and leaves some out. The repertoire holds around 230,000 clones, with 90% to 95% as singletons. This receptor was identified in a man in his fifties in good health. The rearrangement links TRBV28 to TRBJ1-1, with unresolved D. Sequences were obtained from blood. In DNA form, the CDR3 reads TGTGCCAGCAGTCAGGATCACGGAGGGACTGAAGCTTTCTTT. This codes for CASSQDHGGTEAFF.